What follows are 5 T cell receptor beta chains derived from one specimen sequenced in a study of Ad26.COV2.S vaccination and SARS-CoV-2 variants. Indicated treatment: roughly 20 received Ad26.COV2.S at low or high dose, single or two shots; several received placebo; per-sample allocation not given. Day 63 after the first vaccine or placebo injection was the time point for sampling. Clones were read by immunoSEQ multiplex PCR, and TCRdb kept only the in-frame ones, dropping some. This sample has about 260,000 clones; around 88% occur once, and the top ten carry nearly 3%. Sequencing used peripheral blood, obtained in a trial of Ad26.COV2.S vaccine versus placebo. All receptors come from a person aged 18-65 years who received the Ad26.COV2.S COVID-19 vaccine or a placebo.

The CDR3 DNA sequence: TGTGCCAGCGGCGGGATAAACGCGAACACCGGGGAGCTGTTTTTT. This translates into CASGGINANTGELFF. The rearrangement joins TRBV9 to TRBJ2-2, with a weak D call TRBD2 (6 bases). The length of the CDR3 is 15 residues. CDR1 and CDR2 (germline): SGDLS, YYNGEE. Trimming took off 7 bases at V and 0 bases at J, with 13 bases between the two ends.

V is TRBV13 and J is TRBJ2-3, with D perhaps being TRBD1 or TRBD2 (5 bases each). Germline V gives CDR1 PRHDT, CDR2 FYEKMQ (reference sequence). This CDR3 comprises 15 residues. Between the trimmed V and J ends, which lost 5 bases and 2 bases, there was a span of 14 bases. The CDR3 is CASSPAGTYTDTQYF. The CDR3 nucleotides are TGTGCCAGCAGCCCAGCTGGGACCTACACAGATACGCAGTATTTT.

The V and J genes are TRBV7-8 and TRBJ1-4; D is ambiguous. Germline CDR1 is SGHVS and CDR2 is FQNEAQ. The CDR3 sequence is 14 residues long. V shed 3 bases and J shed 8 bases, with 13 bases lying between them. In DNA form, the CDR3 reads TGTGCCAGCAGCTTTGCCGGGTTAGGGGAAAAACTGTTTTTT. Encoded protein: CASSFAGLGEKLFF.

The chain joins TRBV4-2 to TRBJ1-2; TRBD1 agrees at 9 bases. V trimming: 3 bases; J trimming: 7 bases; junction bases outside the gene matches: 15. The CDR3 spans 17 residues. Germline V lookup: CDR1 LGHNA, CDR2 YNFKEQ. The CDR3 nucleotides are TGTGCCAGCAGCCAGGACGGTACAGGGGGCAGGGGGAGTGGCTACACCTTC. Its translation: CASSQDGTGGRGSGYTF.

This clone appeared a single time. DNA for the CDR3: TGTGCCACCAGTGATCGTCCGGGGGCTAGGAACACCGGGGAGCTGTTTTTT. Its translation: CATSDRPGARNTGELFF. The chain has TRBV24-1 and TRBJ2-2; either TRBD1 or TRBD2 may supply D (6 bases each). The CDR3 sequence is 17 residues long. The V gene's germline CDR1 is KGHDR and CDR2 SFDVKD. Trimming cost V 3 bases and J 1 base, with 14 bases left between them.